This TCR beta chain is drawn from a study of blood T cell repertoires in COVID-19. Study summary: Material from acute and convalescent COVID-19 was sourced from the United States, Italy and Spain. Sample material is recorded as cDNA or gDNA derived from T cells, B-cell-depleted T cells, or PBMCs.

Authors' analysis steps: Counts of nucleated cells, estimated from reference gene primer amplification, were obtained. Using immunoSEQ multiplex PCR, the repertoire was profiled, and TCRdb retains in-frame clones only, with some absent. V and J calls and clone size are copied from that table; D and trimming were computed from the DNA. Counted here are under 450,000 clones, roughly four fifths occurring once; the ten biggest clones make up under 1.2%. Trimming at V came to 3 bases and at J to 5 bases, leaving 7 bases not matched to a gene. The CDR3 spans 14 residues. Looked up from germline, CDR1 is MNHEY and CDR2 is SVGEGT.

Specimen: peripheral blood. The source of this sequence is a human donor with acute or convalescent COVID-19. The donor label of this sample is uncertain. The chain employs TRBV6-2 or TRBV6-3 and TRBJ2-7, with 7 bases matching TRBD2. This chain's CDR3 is CASSYMWEGNEQYF. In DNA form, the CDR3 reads TGTGCCAGCAGTTATATGTGGGAGGGGAACGAGCAGTACTTC.